Included here is one TCR beta chain sequence, with context. Its antigen is unidentified. Here immunoSEQ multiplex PCR was the method, and the copy in TCRdb shows in-frame clones only, minus some. Here the sample spans tens of thousands of clones, about three quarters being singletons. This CDR3 has 16 residues. The germline gives CDR1 LNHNV, CDR2 YYDKDF (reference sequence). V lost 3 bases to trimming and J lost 1 base; unmatched junction nucleotides: 1. This sample was taken from a study of CD4 T cells in relation to SARS-CoV-2 and coronaviruses. The receptor comes from an adult with COVID-19. The chain is built from TRBV15 and TRBJ2-2, with 11 bases matching TRBD2. Sequenced input: memory CD4+ T cells from PBMCs, cultured in vitro. The CDR3 DNA sequence: TGTGCCACCAGCAGGGGGACTAGCGGGAACACCGGGGAGCTGTTTTTT. Its translation is CATSRGTSGNTGELFF.